The entry below describes one T cell receptor (beta chain). V lost 4 bases, J lost 2 bases, and 4 bases stayed unmatched. CDR1 is SGHRS, CDR2 YFSETQ, per germline. CDR3 length equals 15 residues. The data were taken from a study of blood T cell repertoires in COVID-19. Study at large: The United States, Italy and Spain were the sources of the acute and convalescent COVID-19 samples. Sources were T cells, B-cell-depleted T cells, or PBMCs; the material itself was cDNA or gDNA.

Original analysis: Scientists estimated how many nucleated cells there were by amplifying reference gene primers. Measured with immunoSEQ multiplex PCR; TCRdb has only the in-frame clones, and not every one. The V and J calls and clone size were taken over from that table, and D and trimming were inferred from the DNA. Among 150,000 to 200,000 clones listed, roughly 87% were seen once. In Seattle, patients joined the study during active infection and were tracked longitudinally. The J gene is TRBJ1-1, the V gene TRBV5-1; 11 bases fit TRBD1. Sequencing was performed on peripheral blood. This receptor was identified in a woman in her 70s with COVID-19, enrolled during active disease. In DNA, the CDR3 is TGCGCCAGCAGCCCGAGGACAGGGGGCAACACTGAAGCTTTCTTT. Its protein is CASSPRTGGNTEAFF.